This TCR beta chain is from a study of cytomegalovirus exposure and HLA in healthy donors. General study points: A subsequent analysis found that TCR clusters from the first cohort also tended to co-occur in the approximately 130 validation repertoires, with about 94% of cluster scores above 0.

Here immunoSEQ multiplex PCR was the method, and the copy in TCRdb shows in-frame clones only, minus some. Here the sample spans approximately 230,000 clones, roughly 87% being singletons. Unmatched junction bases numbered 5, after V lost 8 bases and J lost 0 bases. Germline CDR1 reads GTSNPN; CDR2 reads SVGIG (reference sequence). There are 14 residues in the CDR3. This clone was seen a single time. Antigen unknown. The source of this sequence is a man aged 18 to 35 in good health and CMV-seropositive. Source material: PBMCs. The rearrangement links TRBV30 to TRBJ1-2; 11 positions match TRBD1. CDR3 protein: CASGQGAANYGYTF. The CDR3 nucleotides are TGTGCCAGTGGACAGGGGGCGGCTAACTATGGCTACACCTTC.